The following is a T cell receptor beta chain sequence with its context. Its antigen is not known. The data are from a study of shared clonotypes between healthy human individuals. Repertoires were generated with immunoSEQ multiplex PCR, while TCRdb's copy carries only in-frame clones and drops some. The repertoire includes about 600,000 clones, approximately 97% of them detected once, and about 0.06% sits in the top ten. Per the germline V gene, CDR1 is LNHDA and CDR2 is SQIVND (reference sequence). Trimming shortened V by 11 bases and J by 6 bases, and 18 bases separated the two germline ends. The CDR3 spans 13 residues. Findings and caveats of the study: Between several donors, naive CD4 clonotypes were shared at a level of about 5%.

The donors were adults (healthy and HIV-negative) with no recent acute infections or vaccinations. The sequence was obtained from a woman aged 25 to 39 in good health. This rearrangement joins TRBV19 to TRBJ2-3; D unclear. Sequencing input: naive CD4+ T cells sorted from blood. As for subset: CD45RA+ positively selected. CDR3 amino acids: CASRERARDTQYF. The DNA of the CDR3 is TGTGCCTCTAGGGAAAGGGCGAGGGATACGCAGTATTTT.